This TCR beta chain was profiled in a study of cytomegalovirus exposure and HLA in healthy donors. J lost 9 bases, V lost 4 bases, and 9 bases had no gene match. Germline CDR1 and CDR2: LGHNA and YSLEER. The CDR3 has 13 amino acids. PCR was performed using 60 Vbeta and 13 Jbeta primers. Only in-frame clones appear in the TCRdb table, and some are missing; sequencing was by immunoSEQ multiplex PCR. The repertoire holds 55,000 to 70,000 clones, with 65% to 80% as singletons. Though probably carrying unrecorded immune exposures, donors were nominally healthy at sampling. With regard to this clone: Its matching antigen is unknown.

Study-wide points: Rare TCR sequences predominated, though certain public TCRs were found in many donors. In an earlier analysis, in some 540 donors, most V segments appeared productive either ~90% or ~30% of the time.

The receptor was derived from a man between 40 and 49 years old in good health and CMV-seropositive. The chain carries TRBV4-3 and TRBJ2-7; TRBD1 matches 7 bases. Sample: PBMCs. The CDR3 DNA follows: TGCGCCAGCAGCCTCGGGACAGATTCACCGCAGTACTTC. Its protein product is CASSLGTDSPQYF.